Following are 15 T cell receptor beta chains from one sample sequenced in a study of T cell responses to AZD1222 COVID-19 vaccine. TCRdb keeps only in-frame clones here, not all; method: immunoSEQ multiplex PCR. The repertoire holds around 110,000 clones, with roughly 84% as singletons. Source: peripheral blood, taken on day 0 of AZD1222 vaccination. The receptors come from an adult in good health.

V gene TRBV7-2 combines with J gene TRBJ2-7; no clear D gene. Deletions cut 0 bases from V and 6 bases from J, with 12 bases between. In germline, CDR1 is SGHTA, CDR2 FQGNSA. This CDR3 region has 14 residues. CDR3 residues: CASSLATATFEQYF. In DNA form, the CDR3 reads TGTGCCAGCAGCTTAGCCACAGCCACATTCGAGCAGTACTTC.

The chain joins TRBV9 to TRBJ1-1; D is unclear. Germline CDR1 SGDLS, CDR2 YYNGEE. V lost 2 bases, J lost 0 bases, and 8 bases lay in between. The CDR3 sequence is 14 residues long. The CDR3 protein is CASSVDTVNTEAFF. The CDR3 nucleotides are TGTGCCAGCAGCGTCGACACCGTGAACACTGAAGCTTTCTTT.

The chain uses TRBV5-1 and TRBJ1-1; 7 bases fit TRBD1. Trimming cost V 4 bases and J 2 bases; bases outside gene matches: 2. The CDR3 consists of 13 residues. Germline lookup yields CDR1 SGHRS and CDR2 YFSETQ. The CDR3 DNA reads as TGCGCCAGCAGCAGACAGGGAAACACTGAAGCTTTCTTT. Translating gives CASSRQGNTEAFF.

V and J are TRBV3-1 (or the pseudogene TRBV3-2) and TRBJ2-7; perhaps TRBD2 as D (6 bases). Looked up from germline, CDR1 is LGHDT and CDR2 is YNNKEL (reference sequence). With 7 bases removed from V and 2 bases from J, the gap between germline ends came to 9 bases. CDR3 length: 12 amino acids. The CDR3 loop reads CASTGGTYEQYF. As DNA, the CDR3 is TGTGCCAGCACGGGCGGGACCTACGAGCAGTACTTC.

This rearrangement joins TRBV18 to TRBJ1-5; TRBD1 agrees at 8 bases. CDR3 size: 14 residues. Trimming removed 4 bases from V and 7 bases from J; junction bases left unmatched: 6. Germline V gene sequence: CDR1 KGHSH, CDR2 LQKENI. CDR3 sequence reads: CASSLDRAGQPQHF. As DNA, the CDR3 is TGTGCCAGCTCACTGGACAGGGCAGGACAGCCCCAGCATTTT.

V is TRBV11-3 and J is TRBJ2-7; D ambiguous. The CDR3 length is 11 residues. V was clipped by 5 bases and J by 3 bases, with 5 bases between them. Germline V CDR1 and CDR2: SGHNT, YENEEA. CDR3 coding DNA: TGTGCCAGCAGCGTAGTCTACGAGCAGTACTTC. Protein: CASSVVYEQYF.

A single count supports this clone. A read error may produce the germline difference seen at one junction end. J is TRBJ2-5 and V is TRBV6-5; tentative D call: TRBD1 (5 bases). CDR3 length: 15 residues. Germline CDR1 reads MNHEY; CDR2 reads SVGAGI. The CDR3 nucleotides read TGTGCCAGCAGATACTCGGCAGGGCAGTACGAGACCCAGTACTTC. Translation gives CASRYSAGQYETQYF.

This chain links TRBV5-4 with TRBJ1-1, with a possible D match to TRBD1 (5 bases). Trimming removed 0 bases from V and 8 bases from J, with 14 bases in between. CDR3 length: 14 amino acids. Germline CDR1 reads SGHNT; CDR2 reads YYREEE (reference sequence). CDR3 DNA sequence: TGTGCCAGCAGCTTGGGGGGGGGTGGCGCGGAAGCTTTCTTT. Its translation: CASSLGGGGAEAFF.

This clone was detected once. The chain carries TRBV28 and TRBJ2-3; 9 bases align to TRBD2. Per germline, CDR1 MDHEN and CDR2 SYDVKM. This CDR3 has 16 residues. The junction had 7 bases not matched to a gene; V was cut back by 2 bases and J by 4 bases. CDR3 residues: CASSLPGLASADTQYF. The CDR3 DNA reads as TGTGCCAGCAGTTTACCGGGACTAGCTTCCGCAGATACGCAGTATTTT.

This rearrangement joins TRBV28 to TRBJ1-2; tentative D call: TRBD1 (5 bases). From germline, CDR1 is MDHEN and CDR2 SYDVKM. Trimming removed 3 bases at V and 5 bases at J, with 13 bases between. CDR3 length equals 14 residues. The CDR3 sequence: CASSFDRFRYGYTF. The CDR3 DNA reads as TGTGCCAGCAGTTTCGACAGATTCCGATATGGCTACACCTTC.

The chain carries TRBV9 and TRBJ1-5; maybe TRBD1 (6 bases). V lost 3 bases, J lost 6 bases, and 13 bases lay in between. From germline, CDR1 is SGDLS and CDR2 YYNGEE. There are 14 residues in the CDR3. CDR3 coding DNA: TGTGCCAGCAGCGAACAGGGTTCCGCTCAGCCCCAGCATTTT. It codes for CASSEQGSAQPQHF.

The chain couples TRBV11-2 to TRBJ1-4, with 7 bases fitting TRBD1. The J segment lost 10 bases and the V segment lost 4 bases, leaving 9 bases of the junction unmatched. The germline gives CDR1 SGHAT, CDR2 FQNNGV. The CDR3 has 14 residues. The CDR3 DNA is TGTGCCAGCAGCTCCCTAGGGGGCGGCGGAAAACTGTTTTTT. Residues: CASSSLGGGGKLFF.

This chain connects TRBV9 to TRBJ2-1; tentatively, D is TRBD1 or TRBD2 (6 bases each). The V end was cut by 0 bases, the J end by 8 bases, with 12 bases between. The CDR3 totals 14 residues. Germline V lookup: CDR1 SGDLS, CDR2 YYNGEE. Written as DNA, the CDR3 is TGTGCCAGCAGCGTAGCAGCAAGGGGGGATGAGCAGTTCTTC. Protein product: CASSVAARGDEQFF. The full variable domain, in which reference TRBV9 and TRBJ2-1 provide the parts outside the CDR3, is DSGVTQTPKHLITATGQRVTLRCSPRSGDLSVYWYQQSLDQGLQFLIQYYNGEERAKGNILERFSAQQFPDLHSELNLSSLELGDSALYFCASSVAARGDEQFFGPGTRLTVL.

The rearrangement links TRBV5-4 to TRBJ1-2; unclear D gene. The germline gives CDR1 SGHNT, CDR2 YYREEE (reference sequence). This CDR3 region has 15 residues. Trimming pared 4 bases from V and 3 bases from J, leaving 16 bases between. The chain's CDR3 is CASSPEGQIYYGYTF. CDR3 nucleotide sequence: TGTGCCAGCAGCCCTGAGGGCCAAATTTACTATGGCTACACCTTC.

The genes are TRBV5-6 and TRBJ1-2; D remains unclear. The CDR3 length is 15 residues. Per germline, CDR1 SGHDT and CDR2 YYEEEE. V shed 4 bases and J shed 7 bases, with 20 bases lying between them. The CDR3 DNA reads as TGTGCCAGCAGCCCCAATGGTAGGCGTTTTCGTGGCTACACCTTC. Translated, it gives CASSPNGRRFRGYTF.